The 15 T cell receptor beta chains in this list originate from one sample, sequenced in a study of a mutant IDH1 vaccine in newly diagnosed glioma. Their antigens are not known. Data came from immunoSEQ multiplex PCR; TCRdb stores just in-frame clones and leaves some out. The table includes over 55,000 clones, approximately 89% detected once. The time point is: week 11, during vaccination. The investigators gave 300 ug of mutant IDH1 20-mer peptide in each vaccine dose, together with topical imiquimod. The sequences come from PBMCs, collected from a glioma patient whose treatment included an IDH1 peptide vaccine. These receptors all come from a man in his forties with glioma.

The V gene is TRBV27, the J gene TRBJ1-1; D ambiguous. Per germline, CDR1 MNHEY and CDR2 SMNVEV (reference sequence). This CDR3 spans 16 amino acids. Between the trimmed V and J ends, which lost 2 bases and 4 bases, there was a span of 17 bases. CDR3 region: CASSLGVSFRFTEAFF. CDR3 DNA sequence: TGTGCCAGCAGTTTAGGGGTTTCCTTTCGGTTCACTGAAGCTTTCTTT.

The V gene is TRBV7-2, the J gene TRBJ2-2, with TRBD2 matching over 7 bases. V gave up 5 bases and J gave up 5 bases; unmatched junction bases: 11. Germline assignment: CDR1 SGHTA and CDR2 FQGNSA. The CDR3 is made up of 16 amino acids. CDR3 DNA: TGTGCCAGCAGCCCAGGACTAGTGGCGGGGACCGGGGAGCTGTTTTTT. Residues: CASSPGLVAGTGELFF.

The rearrangement uses TRBV4-2 and TRBJ2-7; TRBD2 might be the D (6 bases). The CDR3 runs 14 residues. The germline CDR1 and CDR2 sequences are LGHNA and YNFKEQ. V dropped 0 bases and J dropped 5 bases, with 11 bases sitting between them. CDR3 amino acids: CASSQESGRHEQYF. CDR3 in DNA: TGTGCCAGCAGCCAAGAGTCCGGGAGACACGAGCAGTACTTC.

The chain's CDR3 is CASSVKAPNGRKSQNEQFF. In nucleotides, the CDR3 is TGTGCCAGCAGTGTCAAGGCCCCCAACGGGAGAAAGAGTCAGAATGAGCAGTTCTTC. V usage is TRBV27 and J usage is TRBJ2-1; tentatively, D is TRBD2 (6 bases). The CDR3 consists of 19 residues. In germline, CDR1 is MNHEY, CDR2 SMNVEV (reference sequence). Trimming cost V 5 bases and J 7 bases, with 30 bases left between them.

This rearrangement joins TRBV27 to TRBJ2-2, with D possibly being TRBD1 (5 bases). Trimming stripped 5 bases from V and 7 bases from J, with 14 bases between. In germline, CDR1 is MNHEY, CDR2 SMNVEV (reference sequence). The CDR3 length is 14 residues. CDR3 amino acids: CASSARTFVGELFF. CDR3 nucleotide sequence: TGTGCCAGCAGTGCCCGGACATTTGTCGGGGAGCTGTTTTTT.

The chain has TRBV18 and TRBJ1-2; no reliable D call. CDR1 and CDR2 (germline): KGHSH, LQKENI. The CDR3 has 12 amino acids. V was trimmed by 6 bases and J by 1 base, leaving 6 bases between them. The CDR3 coding sequence is TGTGCCAGCTCGCTGGATAACTATGGCTACACCTTC. It is translated as CASSLDNYGYTF.

V gene TRBV18 combines with J gene TRBJ2-1; D perhaps matches TRBD1 (5 bases). V was trimmed by 3 bases and J by 7 bases, leaving 13 bases between them. The germline V gene has CDR1 KGHSH and CDR2 LQKENI. The CDR3 sequence is 14 residues long. The CDR3: CASSPQGDSNEQFF. The CDR3 DNA is TGTGCCAGCTCACCGCAGGGCGATAGTAATGAGCAGTTCTTC.

J is TRBJ2-3 and V is TRBV9; unclear D gene. The V gene's germline CDR1 is SGDLS and CDR2 YYNGEE. The CDR3 totals 13 residues. V lost 4 bases, J lost 4 bases, and 10 bases lay in between. CDR3 coding DNA: TGTGCCAGCAGCCTCGGACCCGCAGATACGCAGTATTTT. This gives the protein CASSLGPADTQYF.

The chain employs TRBV18 and TRBJ1-2; D may be TRBD1 (5 bases). There are 15 residues in the CDR3. V dropped 0 bases and J dropped 4 bases, with 12 bases sitting between them. Germline V gene data show CDR1 as KGHSH and CDR2 as LQKENI. CDR3 residues: CASSPPDTLGYGYTF. The CDR3 DNA is TGTGCCAGCTCACCACCGGACACATTAGGCTATGGCTACACCTTC.

V is TRBV28 and J is TRBJ1-1, with D perhaps TRBD1 (6 bases). V lost 2 bases, J lost 5 bases, and 21 bases lay in between. CDR3 length: 17 residues. Germline CDR1 MDHEN, CDR2 SYDVKM. The CDR3 DNA sequence: TGTGCCAGCAGTTTAGCGACCGGACAGATCAGGGGTACTGAAGCTTTCTTT. Translated: CASSLATGQIRGTEAFF. Drawing the rest from reference TRBV28 and TRBJ1-1, the complete variable domain is DVKVTQSSRYLVKRTGEKVFLECVQDMDHENMFWYRQDPGLGLRLIYFSYDVKMKEKGDIPEGYSVSREKKERFSLILESASTNQTSMYLCASSLATGQIRGTEAFFGQGTRLTVV.

This rearrangement joins TRBV10-2 to TRBJ1-5; D remains unclear. Looked up from germline, CDR1 is WSHSY and CDR2 is SAAADI. V lost 6 bases, J lost 1 base, and 10 bases lay in between. The CDR3 extends over 14 amino acids. DNA of the CDR3: TGCGCCAGCAGCCGCCCCGGGAGCAATCAGCCCCAGCATTTT. Its translation is CASSRPGSNQPQHF.

Here the CDR3 DNA reads TGCGCCAGCAGGACCCACAGGGGCAGAGGGGCCAACGTCCTGACTTTC. The encoded protein is CASRTHRGRGANVLTF. The chain is built from TRBV5-1 and TRBJ2-6; 7 bases are shared with TRBD1. CDR1 and CDR2 from the germline V gene are SGHRS and YFSETQ. With V trimmed by 5 bases and J by 4 bases, 9 bases remained unmatched. The CDR3 length is 16 residues.

The chain is built from TRBV20-1 and TRBJ1-2; no clear D. The V gene's germline CDR1 is DFQATT and CDR2 SNEGSKA (reference sequence). This CDR3 spans 11 amino acids. Trimming removed 4 bases at V and 5 bases at J, with 8 bases between. The CDR3 spells CSAISVYGYTF. In nucleotides, the CDR3 is TGCAGTGCTATATCGGTGTATGGCTACACCTTC.

The V gene is TRBV7-9, the J gene TRBJ2-3; no reliable D call. The V and J ends lost 5 bases and 0 bases respectively, with 12 bases between them. Germline lookup yields CDR1 SEHNR and CDR2 FQNEAQ (reference sequence). This CDR3 spans 15 amino acids. The chain's CDR3 is CASSRVGFSTDTQYF. The CDR3 region has the DNA TGTGCCAGCAGCCGGGTGGGTTTTAGCACAGATACGCAGTATTTT.

V usage is TRBV5-1 and J usage is TRBJ2-2; D possibly corresponds to TRBD1 (6 bases). The CDR3 sequence is 13 residues long. Trimming left V 4 bases short and J 3 bases short, with 7 bases between. CDR1 and CDR2 (germline): SGHRS, YFSETQ. The CDR3 coding sequence is TGCGCCAGCAGCCCAGGGGACACCGGGGAGCTGTTTTTT. It specifies CASSPGDTGELFF.